This passage covers 10 T cell receptor beta chains from one sample sequenced in a study of cytomegalovirus exposure and HLA in healthy donors. Vbeta (60) and Jbeta (13) primers were used in the PCR. TCRdb keeps only in-frame clones here, not all; method: immunoSEQ multiplex PCR. The sample lists about 160,000 clones; about 80% were seen once. The sample consisted of PBMCs. All receptors come from a man under 40 in good health and CMV-seronegative.

The chain carries TRBV4-1 and TRBJ2-5; D perhaps matches TRBD2 (6 bases). The V end lost 0 bases, the J end lost 7 bases, and 15 bases lay between the germline ends. Germline values: CDR1 MGHRA, CDR2 YSYEKL. The length of the CDR3 is 15 residues. This chain's CDR3 is CASSQDQGTRLTQYF. CDR3 nucleotide sequence: TGCGCCAGCAGCCAAGATCAAGGGACTCGGTTGACCCAGTACTTC.

CDR3 DNA: TGTGCCAGCAGTGTCGCCGCGGGCTTTAACTATGGCTACACCTTC. It yields the protein CASSVAAGFNYGYTF. The genes are TRBV25-1 and TRBJ1-2, with no clear D. There are 15 residues in the CDR3. V gave up 4 bases and J gave up 1 base, with 13 bases separating them. Germline-derived CDR1 and CDR2 are MGHDK and SYGVNS.

This chain joins TRBV19 and TRBJ1-1; D unclear. Germline V CDR1 and CDR2: LNHDA, SQIVND (reference sequence). V was clipped by 0 bases and J by 0 bases, with 8 bases between them. The CDR3 length is 15 residues. The CDR3 sequence: CASSIDQIMNTEAFF. CDR3 nucleotide sequence: TGTGCCAGTAGTATAGATCAGATTATGAACACTGAAGCTTTCTTT.

This rearrangement joins TRBV30 to TRBJ2-1; 9 bases are shared with TRBD1. The CDR3 is 15 amino acids. The germline CDR1 and CDR2 sequences are GTSNPN and SVGIG (reference sequence). V lost 0 bases, J lost 8 bases, and 8 bases stayed unmatched. The CDR3 reads CAWSVLTGGRDEQFF. As DNA, the CDR3 is TGTGCCTGGAGTGTACTAACAGGGGGCAGGGATGAGCAGTTCTTC.

This chain links TRBV14 with TRBJ1-2; 7 positions agree with TRBD1. Trimming removed 1 base from V and 4 bases from J; junction bases left unmatched: 6. The germline CDR1 and CDR2 sequences are SGHDN and FVKESK. The CDR3 length is 15 residues. The DNA for the CDR3 is TGTGCCAGCAGCCAAGCCGACAGGGTTACCTATGGCTACACCTTC. Translated: CASSQADRVTYGYTF. The whole variable domain, remainder taken from reference TRBV14 and TRBJ1-2, is EAGVTQFPSHSVIEKGQTVTLRCDPISGHDNLYWYRRVMGKEIKFLLHFVKESKQDESGMPNNRFLAERTGGTYSTLKVQPAELEDSGVYFCASSQADRVTYGYTFGSGTRLTVV.

The chain employs TRBV21-1 and TRBJ1-1; TRBD1, the D gene given by the table, was not confirmed from the DNA. TRBV21-1 is annotated as a pseudogene. CDR3 size: 16 residues. The CDR3 reads CASSRDRGPQNTEAFF. The CDR3 DNA reads TGTGCCAGCAGCAGAGACAGGGGGCCGCAGAACACTGAAGCTTTCTTT.

The CDR3 loop is CASSVGVQPQDTQYF. The CDR3 nucleotides are TGTGCCAGCAGCGTAGGTGTACAGCCCCAAGATACGCAGTATTTT. J is TRBJ2-3 and V is TRBV9; D is undetermined. The CDR3 is made up of 15 amino acids. Germline values: CDR1 SGDLS, CDR2 YYNGEE. V shed 0 bases and J shed 5 bases, with 13 bases lying between them.

This clone was seen just once. V is TRBV11-2 and J is TRBJ2-1; D might be TRBD2 (5 bases). The germline V gene encodes CDR1 SGHAT and CDR2 FQNNGV. The V and J ends lost 1 base and 5 bases respectively, with 9 bases between them. This CDR3 comprises 14 residues. CDR3 DNA: TGTGCCAGCAGCTTAGGTGCTAGCCACAATGAGCAGTTCTTC. Its protein is CASSLGASHNEQFF.

The chain links TRBV13 to TRBJ2-3; D is undetermined. Trimming left V 2 bases short and J 0 bases short, with 9 bases between. The CDR3 loop spans 15 amino acids. Germline CDR1 and CDR2: PRHDT and FYEKMQ (reference sequence). The CDR3 loop is CASSLQNPSTDTQYF. The CDR3 DNA follows: TGTGCCAGCAGCTTACAGAACCCTAGCACAGATACGCAGTATTTT.

The rearrangement links TRBV10-3 to TRBJ1-1; 7 bases match TRBD1. CDR3 size: 14 residues. Looked up from germline, CDR1 is ENHRY and CDR2 is SYGVKD. V shed 3 bases, J shed 6 bases, and the junction held 7 bases outside the gene matches. CDR3: CAISDLTGHAEAFF. DNA of the CDR3: TGTGCCATCAGTGACTTGACAGGGCACGCTGAAGCTTTCTTT.